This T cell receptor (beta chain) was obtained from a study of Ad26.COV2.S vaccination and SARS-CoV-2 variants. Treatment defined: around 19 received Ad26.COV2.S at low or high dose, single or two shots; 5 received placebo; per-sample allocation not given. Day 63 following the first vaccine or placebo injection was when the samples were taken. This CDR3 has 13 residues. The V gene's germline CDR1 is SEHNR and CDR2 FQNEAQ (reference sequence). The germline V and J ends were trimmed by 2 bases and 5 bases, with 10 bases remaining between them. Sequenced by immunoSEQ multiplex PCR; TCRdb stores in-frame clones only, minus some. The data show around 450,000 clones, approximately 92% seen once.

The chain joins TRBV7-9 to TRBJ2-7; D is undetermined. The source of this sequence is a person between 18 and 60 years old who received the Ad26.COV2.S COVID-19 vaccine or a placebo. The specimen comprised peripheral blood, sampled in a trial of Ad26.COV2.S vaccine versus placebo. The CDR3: CASSLSASHEQYF. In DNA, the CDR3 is TGTGCCAGCAGCTTATCTGCCAGCCACGAGCAGTACTTC.